Each of the 6 T cell receptor beta chains below was sequenced from the same sample in a study of chemoradiotherapy in HPV16-positive cancers. The table came from immunoSEQ multiplex PCR; TCRdb's copy has only in-frame clones and leaves some out. Of 20,000 to 25,000 clones listed, 86% are singletons. The material was blood, obtained from a patient who underwent chemoradiotherapy. The receptors derive from a human donor with HPV-associated anogenital cancer.

The V and J genes are TRBV2 and TRBJ1-3, with 7 bases that match TRBD1. This CDR3 spans 15 amino acids. Per the germline V gene, CDR1 is SNHLY and CDR2 is FYNNEI. Trimming at V came to 1 base and at J to 0 bases, leaving 0 bases not matched to a gene. The CDR3 reads CASSEGQGSGNTIYF. The CDR3 DNA is TGTGCCAGCAGTGAAGGACAGGGCTCTGGAAACACCATATATTTT.

The chain recombines TRBV7-9 with TRBJ2-3, with TRBD2 as a possible D gene (5 bases). V dropped 4 bases and J dropped 2 bases, with 13 bases sitting between them. There are 15 residues in the CDR3. Germline values: CDR1 SEHNR, CDR2 FQNEAQ (reference sequence). The CDR3: CASSSEGSFTDTQYF. The CDR3 nucleotides are TGTGCCAGCAGCTCAGAGGGTAGCTTCACAGATACGCAGTATTTT.

This clone was seen more than once but under ten times. This chain connects TRBV4-1 to TRBJ1-2, with 8 positions matching TRBD1. Trimming removed 4 bases from V and 3 bases from J; junction bases left unmatched: 4. The germline gives CDR1 MGHRA, CDR2 YSYEKL. CDR3 length: 14 residues. CDR3 nucleotide sequence: TGCGCCAGCAGCCTTTGGGGACAGGACTATGGCTACACCTTC. Translated: CASSLWGQDYGYTF.

The rearrangement uses TRBV7-2 and TRBJ1-1; D is unresolved. Trimming left V 2 bases short and J 2 bases short, with 9 bases between. This CDR3 region has 14 residues. Germline loops: CDR1 SGHTA, CDR2 FQGNSA. The CDR3 sequence is CASSLPPQNTEAFF. The CDR3 DNA follows: TGTGCCAGCAGCTTACCTCCCCAAAACACTGAAGCTTTCTTT. The entire variable domain, with the rest obtained from reference TRBV7-2 and TRBJ1-1, is as follows: GAGVSQSPSNKVTEKGKDVELRCDPISGHTALYWYRQSLGQGLEFLIYFQGNSAPDKSGLPSDRFSAERTGGSVSTLTIQRTQQEDSAVYLCASSLPPQNTEAFFGQGTRLTVV.

The V gene is TRBV27, the J gene TRBJ1-4; unclear D gene. V was trimmed by 6 bases and J by 0 bases, leaving 17 bases between them. The V gene's germline CDR1 is MNHEY and CDR2 SMNVEV (reference sequence). CDR3 length equals 17 residues. CDR3 nucleotides: TGTGCCAGCAGCGACCTCCGTGGACGGGCAACTAATGAAAAACTGTTTTTT. Protein sequence: CASSDLRGRATNEKLFF.

CDR3 protein: CAISGPTGPTEAFF. DNA for the CDR3: TGTGCCATCAGTGGTCCTACAGGGCCCACTGAAGCTTTCTTT. The chain combines TRBV10-3 with TRBJ1-1; D is possibly TRBD1 (6 bases). V dropped 4 bases and J dropped 4 bases, with 13 bases sitting between them. CDR1 and CDR2 from the germline V gene are ENHRY and SYGVKD. This CDR3 spans 14 amino acids.